The 5 T cell receptor beta chains below all came from one sample that was sequenced in a study of molecular identifiers for immune sequencing clone quantification. Using its own MiXCR run on the PCR reads, TCRdb lists one record per CDR3 protein. The sample contains 90,000 or so distinct CDR3 sequences, over 20% of which appear only once. The sample taken for sequencing was naive CD8+ T cells from blood, with Jurkat cell RNA spiked in. Subset of the sample: FACS-sorted CD8+CD4-CCR7+CD45RA+ naive T cells. The receptor set was obtained from a human donor in good health. Some libraries in this study had Jurkat cell RNA spiked in.

The table lists this clonotype with many counts. The rearrangement uses TRBV10-3 and TRBJ2-7, with D tentatively TRBD1 (6 bases). V lost 6 bases and J lost 0, with 12 bases in between. The CDR3 extends over 14 amino acids. The germline V gene has CDR1 ENHRY and CDR2 SYGVKD. The CDR3: CAISLQGSSYEQYF. CDR3 nucleotides: TGTGCCATCAGCCTACAGGGATCCTCCTACGAGCAGTACTTC.

This clonotype has a handful of counts. The chain joins TRBV9 to TRBJ2-1; D remains unclear. The CDR3 has 13 amino acids. V gave up 1 base and J gave up 8 bases, with 10 bases separating them. Germline-derived CDR1 and CDR2 are SGDLS and YYNGEE. Written as DNA, the CDR3 is TGTGCCAGCAGCGTAAGTAGTTCGTATGAGCAGTTCTTC. Translating gives CASSVSSSYEQFF. The variable domain in full, with the rest retrieved from reference TRBV9 and TRBJ2-1, is DSGVTQTPKHLITATGQRVTLRCSPRSGDLSVYWYQQSLDQGLQFLIQYYNGEERAKGNILERFSAQQFPDLHSELNLSSLELGDSALYFCASSVSSSYEQFFGPGTRLTVL.

The table lists this clonotype with a few counts. The V gene is TRBV6-2 or TRBV6-3, the J gene TRBJ2-7; 14 positions agree with TRBD2. The V gene's germline CDR1 is MNHEY and CDR2 SVGEGT. The CDR3 covers 16 residues. With V trimmed by 3 bases and J by 2 bases, 3 bases remained unmatched. In DNA, the CDR3 is TGTGCCAGCAGTTATGGACTAGCGGGGGGCCCCTACGAGCAGTACTTC. Amino acids: CASSYGLAGGPYEQYF.

This chain uses TRBV20-1 with TRBJ1-4; 8 bases fit TRBD1. This CDR3 region has 18 residues. J lost 1 base, V lost 1 base, and 11 bases had no gene match. The germline CDR1 and CDR2 sequences are DFQATT and SNEGSKA (reference sequence). This CDR3 reads CSARAGQGFVGTNEKLFF. The CDR3 DNA reads as TGCAGTGCTAGAGCCGGACAGGGATTTGTAGGAACTAATGAAAAACTGTTTTTT.

In the case of this clonotype: A much larger clone differs by one base, so this may be a read error. This CDR3 fails to terminate in the conserved phenylalanine or tryptophan, so it likely reflects a read error. The rearrangement joins TRBV27 to TRBJ2-5; D remains ambiguous. V lost 0 bases and J 2 bases, leaving 10 bases between the germline ends. The CDR3 runs 15 residues. Germline V CDR1 and CDR2: MNHEY, SMNVEV (reference sequence). CDR3 loop: CASSLSVPPQETQYL. CDR3 coding DNA: TGTGCCAGCAGTTTATCGGTCCCCCCGCAAGAGACCCAGTACCTC.